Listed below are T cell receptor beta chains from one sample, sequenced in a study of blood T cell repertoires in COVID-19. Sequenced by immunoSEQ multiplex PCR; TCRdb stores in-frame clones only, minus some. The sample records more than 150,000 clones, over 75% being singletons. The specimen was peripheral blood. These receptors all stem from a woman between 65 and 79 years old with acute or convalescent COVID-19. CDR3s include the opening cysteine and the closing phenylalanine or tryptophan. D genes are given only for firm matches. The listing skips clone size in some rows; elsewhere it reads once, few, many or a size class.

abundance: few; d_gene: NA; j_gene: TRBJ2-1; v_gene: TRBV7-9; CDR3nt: TGTGCCAGCAGCTTAAACCGCGATGAGCAGTTCTTC; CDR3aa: CASSLNRDEQFF
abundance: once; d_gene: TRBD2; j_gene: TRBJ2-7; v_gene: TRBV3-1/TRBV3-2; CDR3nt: TGTGCCAGCAGCCTAACCCCAGCTAGCGGACCTGACGAGCAGTACTTC; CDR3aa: CASSLTPASGPDEQYF
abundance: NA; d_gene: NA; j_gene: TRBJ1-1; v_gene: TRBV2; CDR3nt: TGTGCCAGCAGTGGGGAGAAGAACACTGAAGCTTTCTTT; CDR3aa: CASSGEKNTEAFF
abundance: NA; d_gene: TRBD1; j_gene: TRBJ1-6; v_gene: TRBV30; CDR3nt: TGTGCCTGGAGCCCGGGACAGCTGTCACCCCTCCACTTT; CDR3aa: CAWSPGQLSPLHF
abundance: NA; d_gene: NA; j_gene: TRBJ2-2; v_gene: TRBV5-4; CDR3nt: TGTGCCAGCAGCTCCGGTGGGAGGTCCGGGGAGCTGTTTTTT; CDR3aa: CASSSGGRSGELFF
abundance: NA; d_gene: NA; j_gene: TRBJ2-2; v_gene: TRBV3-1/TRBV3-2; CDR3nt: TGTGCCAGCAGCTCCCCCTTTAGCACCGGGGAGCTGTTTTTT; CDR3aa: CASSSPFSTGELFF
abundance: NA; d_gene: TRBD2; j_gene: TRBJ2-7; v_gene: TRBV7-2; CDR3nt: TGTGCCAGCAGCCAATCCACCCTAGCGGGAGCTTACGAGCAGTACTTC; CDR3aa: CASSQSTLAGAYEQYF
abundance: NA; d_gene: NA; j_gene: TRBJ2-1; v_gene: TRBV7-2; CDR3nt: TGTGCCAGCAGCCCGCCGGGGTCCTACAATGAGCAGTTCTTC; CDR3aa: CASSPPGSYNEQFF
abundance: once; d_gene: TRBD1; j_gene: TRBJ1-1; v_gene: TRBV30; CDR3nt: TGTGCCTGGAGTTGGGCAGGGGGCTCTGAAGCTTTCTTT; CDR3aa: CAWSWAGGSEAFF
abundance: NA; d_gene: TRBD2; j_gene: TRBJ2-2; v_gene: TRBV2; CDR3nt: TGTGCCAGCAGTTGGAGACTAGCGGACACCGGGGAGCTGTTTTTT; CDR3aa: CASSWRLADTGELFF
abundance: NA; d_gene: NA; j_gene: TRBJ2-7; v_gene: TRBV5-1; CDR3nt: TGCGCCAGCAGCTGGGCCGTCGGGGGTCTCACCTCGGCCTACGAGCAGTACTTC; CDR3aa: CASSWAVGGLTSAYEQYF
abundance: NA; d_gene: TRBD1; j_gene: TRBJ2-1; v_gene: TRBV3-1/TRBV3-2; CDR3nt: TGTGCCAGCAGCCGAGACAGGGATGCCTTCCGGAAGCAGTTCTTC; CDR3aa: CASSRDRDAFRKQFF
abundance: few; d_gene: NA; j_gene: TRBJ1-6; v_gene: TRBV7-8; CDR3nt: TGTGCCAGCAGGCAAACAGTTGGGAATTCACCCCTCCACTTT; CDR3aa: CASRQTVGNSPLHF
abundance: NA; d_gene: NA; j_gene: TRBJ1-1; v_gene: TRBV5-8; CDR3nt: TGTGCCAGCAGCCGAGGGGGGGAACACGCTGAAGCTTTCTTT; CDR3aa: CASSRGGEHAEAFF
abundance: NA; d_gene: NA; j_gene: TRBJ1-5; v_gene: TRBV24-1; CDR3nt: TGTGCCACCAGTGATACCAGGGTTCGGCAGCCCCAGCATTTT; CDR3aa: CATSDTRVRQPQHF
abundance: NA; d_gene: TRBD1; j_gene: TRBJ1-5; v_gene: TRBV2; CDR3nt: TGTGCCAGCAGTGCGGGACAGCCTAATCAGCCCCAGCATTTT; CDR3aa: CASSAGQPNQPQHF
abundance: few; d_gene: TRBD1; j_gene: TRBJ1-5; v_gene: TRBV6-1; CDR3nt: TGTGCCAGCAGTGAATTGACAGGGGGCAATGAGCCCCAGCATTTT; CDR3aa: CASSELTGGNEPQHF
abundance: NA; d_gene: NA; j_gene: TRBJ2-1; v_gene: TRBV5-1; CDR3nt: TGCGCCAGCAGGCTTTCGATAGATGAGCAGTTCTTC; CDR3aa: CASRLSIDEQFF
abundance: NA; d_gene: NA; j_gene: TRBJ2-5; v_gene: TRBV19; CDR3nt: TGTGCCAGTAGTATTCAGAGCAGGGGATGGGAGACCCAGTACTTC; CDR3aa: CASSIQSRGWETQYF
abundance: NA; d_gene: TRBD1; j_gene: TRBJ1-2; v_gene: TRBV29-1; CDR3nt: TGCAGCGTTGGGACAGGGGACGGCTACACCTTC; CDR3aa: CSVGTGDGYTF
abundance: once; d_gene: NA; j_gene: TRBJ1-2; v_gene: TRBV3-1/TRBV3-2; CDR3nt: TGTGCCAGCAGCCAAGCTTTACAGGGATCCAACTATGGCTACACCTTC; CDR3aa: CASSQALQGSNYGYTF
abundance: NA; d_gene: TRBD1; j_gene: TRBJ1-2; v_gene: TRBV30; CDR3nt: TGTGCCTGGCGGGACAGGGGGGAGGAGGGCTACACCTTC; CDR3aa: CAWRDRGEEGYTF
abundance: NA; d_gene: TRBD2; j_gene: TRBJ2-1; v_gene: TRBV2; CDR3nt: TGTGCCAGCAGCTTGACTAGCCGCGAAAACAATGAGCAGTTCTTC; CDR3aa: CASSLTSRENNEQFF
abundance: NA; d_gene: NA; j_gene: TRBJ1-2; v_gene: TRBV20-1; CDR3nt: TGCAGTGCTCCAGGGGTTCTTGGCTACACCTTC; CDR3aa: CSAPGVLGYTF
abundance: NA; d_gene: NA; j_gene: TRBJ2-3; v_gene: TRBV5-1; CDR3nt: TGCGCCAGCAGCTTGGTTGGTGAGGCAGATACGCAGTATTTT; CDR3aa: CASSLVGEADTQYF
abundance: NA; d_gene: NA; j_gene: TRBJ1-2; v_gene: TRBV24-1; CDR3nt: TGTGCCACCAGTGATGCCTCAGGCGACTATGGCTACACCTTC; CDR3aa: CATSDASGDYGYTF
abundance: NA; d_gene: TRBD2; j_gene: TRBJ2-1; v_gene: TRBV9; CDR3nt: TGTGCCAGCAGCGGGGGACTAGCGGGAGTATCCGGCGAGCAGTTCTTC; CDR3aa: CASSGGLAGVSGEQFF
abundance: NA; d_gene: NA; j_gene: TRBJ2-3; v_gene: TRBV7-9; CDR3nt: TGTGCCAGCAGCCGGGACTCAAGCACAGATACGCAGTATTTT; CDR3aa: CASSRDSSTDTQYF
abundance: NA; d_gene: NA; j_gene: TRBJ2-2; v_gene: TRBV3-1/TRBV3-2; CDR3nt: TGTGCCAGCAGTCAGAGACTGGACACCGGGGAGCTGTTTTTT; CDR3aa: CASSQRLDTGELFF
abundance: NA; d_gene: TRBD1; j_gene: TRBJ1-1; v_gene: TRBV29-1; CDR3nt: TGCAGCGGACAGGGAGGGAACACTGAAGCTTTCTTT; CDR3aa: CSGQGGNTEAFF
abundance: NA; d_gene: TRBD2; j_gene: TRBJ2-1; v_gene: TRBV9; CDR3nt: TGTGCCAGCAGCGTAGCCACCGGGGCTAGCGGGACAAGCTCCTACAATGAGCAGTTCTTC; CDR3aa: CASSVATGASGTSSYNEQFF
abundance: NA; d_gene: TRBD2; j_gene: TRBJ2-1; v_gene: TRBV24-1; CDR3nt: TGTGCCACCAGACCTACTAGCGGGAGCTCCTACAATGAGCAGTTCTTC; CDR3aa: CATRPTSGSSYNEQFF
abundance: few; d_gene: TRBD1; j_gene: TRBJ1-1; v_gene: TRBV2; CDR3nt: TGTGCCAGCAGGGTAGGACAGGGGGCTGAAGCTTTCTTT; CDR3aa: CASRVGQGAEAFF
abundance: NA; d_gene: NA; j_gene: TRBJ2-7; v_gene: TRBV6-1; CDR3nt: TGTGCCAGCAGTGAGTTCAGGTTCGGGAAGCAGTACTTC; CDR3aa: CASSEFRFGKQYF
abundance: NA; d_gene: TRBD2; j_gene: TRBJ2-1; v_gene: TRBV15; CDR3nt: TGTGCCACCAGCGGCACTAGCGGGAAGGTGAATGAGCAGTTCTTC; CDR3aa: CATSGTSGKVNEQFF
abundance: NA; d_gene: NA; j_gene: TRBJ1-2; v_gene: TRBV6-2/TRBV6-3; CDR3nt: TGTGCCAGCAGTGCGACAGGCTTGGATGGCTACACCTTC; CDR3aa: CASSATGLDGYTF
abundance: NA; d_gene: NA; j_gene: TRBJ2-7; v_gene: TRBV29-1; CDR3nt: TGCAGCGTTGTACTCACAGGAGTGGACGAGCAGTACTTC; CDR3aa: CSVVLTGVDEQYF
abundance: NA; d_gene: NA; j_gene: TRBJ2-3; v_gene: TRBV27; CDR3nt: TGTGCCAGCAGTTTATTCGCGGACACAGATACGCAGTATTTT; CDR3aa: CASSLFADTDTQYF
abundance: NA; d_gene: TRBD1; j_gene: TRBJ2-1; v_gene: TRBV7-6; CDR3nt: TGTGCCAGCAGCCCCCAAAAGCTACAGGGGGGACGCGACTACAATGAGCAGTTCTTC; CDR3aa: CASSPQKLQGGRDYNEQFF
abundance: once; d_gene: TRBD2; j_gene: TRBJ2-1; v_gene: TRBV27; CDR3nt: TGTGCCAGCAGTTTAGCGGGAGGCAACAATGAGCAGTTCTTC; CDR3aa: CASSLAGGNNEQFF
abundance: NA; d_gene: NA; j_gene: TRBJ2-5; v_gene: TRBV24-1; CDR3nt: TGTGCCACCACGGCAGGGGACGGAATGTGGGAGACCCAGTACTTC; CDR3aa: CATTAGDGMWETQYF
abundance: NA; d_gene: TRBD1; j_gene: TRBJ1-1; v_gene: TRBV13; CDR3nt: TGTGCCAGCAGCATGACAGGGGGCTCTTTTGGTGAAGCTTTCTTT; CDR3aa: CASSMTGGSFGEAFF
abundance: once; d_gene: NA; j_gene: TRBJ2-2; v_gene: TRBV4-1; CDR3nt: TGCGCCAGCAGCCAAGATTACATCACCGGGGAGCTGTTTTTT; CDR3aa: CASSQDYITGELFF
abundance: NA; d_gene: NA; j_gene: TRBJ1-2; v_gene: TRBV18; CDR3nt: TGTGCCAGCTCACCTGCGGGGGCGCTTAACTATGGCTACACCTTC; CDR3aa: CASSPAGALNYGYTF
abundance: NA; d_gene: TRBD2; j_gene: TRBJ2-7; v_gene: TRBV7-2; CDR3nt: TGTGCCAGCAGCTTAGCGCGTGGGACTAGCGGGAGTCCCTACGAGCAGTACTTC; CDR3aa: CASSLARGTSGSPYEQYF
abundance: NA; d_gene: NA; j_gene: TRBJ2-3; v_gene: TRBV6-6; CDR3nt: TGTGCCAGCAGCTGGAGCGAGAGTCGCACAGATACGCAGTATTTT; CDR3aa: CASSWSESRTDTQYF
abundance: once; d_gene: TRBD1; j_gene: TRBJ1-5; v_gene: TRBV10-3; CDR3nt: TGTGCCAGCAGACAGGGGGAGGGTCAGCCCCAGCATTTT; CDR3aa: CASRQGEGQPQHF
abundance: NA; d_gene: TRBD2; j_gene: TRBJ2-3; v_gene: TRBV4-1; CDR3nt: TGCGCCAGCAGCCAAGGGGGAGCGGGAGGGCCTGGGGCCACAGATACGCAGTATTTT; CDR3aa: CASSQGGAGGPGATDTQYF